This T cell receptor beta chain was obtained from a study of shared clonotypes between healthy human individuals. Whole-study results and caveats: Unshared clonotypes carried lower generation probabilities than those common to all four donors. Sampling covered nothing but blood. Tissue TCR repertoires likely differ from those found in blood. The represented genetic and exposure-history diversity was limited by the small number of donors.

The CD4+ fraction was divided into a CD45RA+ naive subset and a CD45RA-negative memory subset. The CDR3 totals 14 residues. CDR1 is SGHNT and CDR2 is YYREEE in the germline V gene (reference sequence). Losses at the gene ends were 1 base for V and 3 bases for J; bases not matched to a gene: 2. Sequencing used immunoSEQ multiplex PCR; TCRdb keeps in-frame clones, though not all of them. The data show around 2.5 million clones, roughly 93% seen once. As for this clone: Its antigen is not identified.

The source material was naive CD4+ T cells from PBMCs. The subset denotes: CD45RA+ positively selected. The chain recombines TRBV5-4 with TRBJ1-1, with TRBD1 identical over 8 bases. This TCR came from a man between 18 and 29 years old in good health. Some clones in this sample may be carry-over from other donors' samples. The CDR3 region is CASSLSGGHTEAFF. The CDR3 region has the DNA TGTGCCAGCAGCTTGTCAGGGGGCCACACTGAAGCTTTCTTT.